One sample yielded the 20 T cell receptor beta chains listed below, sequenced in a study of blood T cell repertoires in COVID-19. The method was immunoSEQ multiplex PCR; TCRdb's version includes in-frame clones alone and lacks a portion of them. Of just over 650,000 clones detected, around 89% appear once; the ten largest clones hold roughly 0.25%. Sequencing was carried out using peripheral blood. The receptor set was obtained from a woman aged 18-29 years with acute or convalescent COVID-19.

The chain uses TRBV24-1 and TRBJ1-1; no definite D call. Trimming took 0 bases from V and 1 from J, leaving 8 bases between them. CDR3 length equals 15 residues. Germline CDR1 KGHDR, CDR2 SFDVKD. The CDR3 DNA reads TGTGCCACCAGTGATTTGGGGAGTCCGAACACTGAAGCTTTCTTT. Its protein is CATSDLGSPNTEAFF.

The chain employs TRBV5-5 and TRBJ1-2, with TRBD1 matching over 8 bases. The length of the CDR3 is 17 residues. Germline CDR1 is SGHKS and CDR2 is YYEKEE (reference sequence). V lost 0 bases and J lost 2; bases outside the gene matches: 9. The CDR3 region is CASSLAQGALENYGYTF. CDR3 sequence (DNA): TGTGCCAGCAGCTTGGCCCAGGGGGCTCTTGAGAACTATGGCTACACCTTC.

This clone was seen more than once but under ten times. Written as DNA, the CDR3 is TGCGCCAGCAGCTTGGGGGACAGGGCTCCGACCGGGGAGCTGTTTTTT. The encoded protein is CASSLGDRAPTGELFF. The rearrangement joins TRBV5-1 to TRBJ2-2, with 9 bases lining up with TRBD1. The germline V gene has CDR1 SGHRS and CDR2 YFSETQ. V shed 0 bases, J shed 5 bases, and the junction held 5 bases outside the gene matches. The CDR3 runs 16 residues.

The chain uses TRBV7-2 and TRBJ2-5; D ambiguous. V was cut by 1 base and J by 7 bases, with 13 bases left in between. The CDR3 extends over 14 amino acids. Germline values: CDR1 SGHTA, CDR2 FQGNSA. The CDR3 DNA reads as TGTGCCAGCAGCTTAGAAACTAATATAGGGACCCAGTACTTC. Its translation is CASSLETNIGTQYF.

The rearrangement uses TRBV2 and TRBJ1-1; a weak D match, TRBD1 (5 bases). CDR1 SNHLY and CDR2 FYNNEI come from the germline V gene. V was clipped by 4 bases and J by 5 bases, with 11 bases between them. The CDR3 loop spans 13 amino acids. CDR3 in amino acids: CASSADKLTEAFF. In nucleotides, the CDR3 is TGTGCCAGCAGTGCGGACAAATTAACTGAAGCTTTCTTT.

The V call is TRBV6-4, the J call TRBJ1-5, with TRBD1 as a possible D gene (5 bases). Trimming pared 6 bases from V and 9 bases from J, leaving 15 bases between. The CDR3 is made up of 13 amino acids. Germline loops: CDR1 MRHNA, CDR2 SNTAGT. The CDR3 DNA sequence: TGTGCCAGCAGCCCAGGGCCCCTGGCGCCCCAGCATTTT. Translated: CASSPGPLAPQHF.

This clone was seen a single time. This chain links TRBV5-1 with TRBJ2-2; 9 bases fit TRBD1. CDR1 and CDR2 (germline): SGHRS, YFSETQ. V shed 6 bases and J 6 bases; nucleotides not matched to a gene: 9. CDR3 length equals 15 residues. The CDR3 bases are TGCGCCAGCACGATACAGGGGGCGAAGGCCGGGGAGCTGTTTTTT. Protein: CASTIQGAKAGELFF. Using reference TRBV5-1 and TRBJ2-2 for the parts outside the CDR3, the full variable domain is KAGVTQTPRYLIKTRGQQVTLSCSPISGHRSVSWYQQTPGQGLQFLFEYFSETQRNKGNFPGRFSGRQFSNSRSEMNVSTLELGDSALYLCASTIQGAKAGELFFGEGSRLTVL.

The chain uses TRBV4-1 and TRBJ1-1; 8 bases are shared with TRBD1. The ends lost 2 bases at V and 8 bases at J; junction bases unmatched: 7. Looked up from germline, CDR1 is MGHRA and CDR2 is YSYEKL. The CDR3 is 14 amino acids. The CDR3 DNA is TGCGCCAGCAGCCAACCAACCGGACAGGGCGAAGCTTTCTTT. Its translation: CASSQPTGQGEAFF.

This chain uses TRBV19 with TRBJ1-4, with D possibly being TRBD1 (5 bases). Trimming left V 9 bases short and J 6 bases short, with 14 bases between. Germline-derived CDR1 and CDR2 are LNHDA and SQIVND (reference sequence). This CDR3 spans 13 amino acids. The CDR3 protein is CASTARTYEKLFF. CDR3 in DNA: TGTGCCAGCACGGCCCGGACATATGAAAAACTGTTTTTT. Combining the CDR3 with reference TRBV19 and TRBJ1-4 gives the whole variable domain DGGITQSPKYLFRKEGQNVTLSCEQNLNHDAMYWYRQDPGQGLRLIYYSQIVNDFQKGDIAEGYSVSREKKESFPLTVTSAQKNPTAFYLCASTARTYEKLFFGSGTQLSVL.

The chain has TRBV6-1 and TRBJ2-7; D remains ambiguous. The CDR3 covers 16 residues. The ends were cut back, 1 base at V and 2 bases at J, with 15 bases in the middle. Germline V gives CDR1 MNHNS, CDR2 SASEGT. CDR3 protein: CASSEVFGGATYEQYF. The CDR3, as DNA: TGTGCCAGCAGTGAAGTCTTTGGCGGAGCAACCTACGAGCAGTACTTC.

V usage is TRBV10-3 and J usage is TRBJ1-1, with D perhaps TRBD1 (5 bases). The CDR3 runs 16 residues. Trimming removed 4 bases at V and 0 bases at J, with 15 bases between. CDR1 and CDR2 (germline): ENHRY, SYGVKD. CDR3 loop: CAISVSGLEMNTEAFF. CDR3 in DNA: TGTGCCATCAGTGTATCAGGGTTGGAGATGAACACTGAAGCTTTCTTT.

The chain has TRBV5-5 and TRBJ1-2; 8 bases agree with TRBD1. CDR3 length: 12 amino acids. Germline CDR1 and CDR2: SGHKS and YYEKEE (reference sequence). The trim removed 4 bases at V and 9 bases at J, leaving 5 bases unmatched. CDR3 amino acids: CASSIRQGSYTF. The CDR3 DNA reads TGTGCCAGCAGCATTAGACAGGGGAGCTACACCTTC.

The chain carries TRBV4-1 and TRBJ1-4; D perhaps matches TRBD1 (5 bases). Trimming took off 4 bases at V and 10 bases at J, with 13 bases between the two ends. CDR3 length: 13 amino acids. Germline V gene lookup returns CDR1 MGHRA and CDR2 YSYEKL. The CDR3 bases are TGCGCCAGCAGCCTCCCAAACGGGGGAAAACTGTTTTTT. Translated, it gives CASSLPNGGKLFF.

The V gene is TRBV15, the J gene TRBJ1-2, with no clear D. The V end lost 1 base, the J end lost 4 bases, and 13 bases lay between the germline ends. The CDR3 runs to 15 residues. The germline V gene encodes CDR1 LNHNV and CDR2 YYDKDF (reference sequence). CDR3 amino acids: CATSRGPVHTYGYTF. In DNA form, the CDR3 reads TGTGCCACCAGCAGAGGCCCCGTACACACCTATGGCTACACCTTC.

V is TRBV7-8 and J is TRBJ2-2; TRBD1 matches 7 bases. This CDR3 spans 16 amino acids. V lost 5 bases and J lost 0; bases outside the gene matches: 6. Germline CDR1 SGHVS, CDR2 FQNEAQ. CDR3 in amino acids: CASSPGQAANTGELFF. CDR3 DNA sequence: TGTGCCAGCAGCCCCGGACAGGCCGCGAACACCGGGGAGCTGTTTTTT.

The chain has TRBV2 and TRBJ1-5; D is undetermined. Germline lookup yields CDR1 SNHLY and CDR2 FYNNEI. The CDR3 is 14 amino acids. The V end was cut by 1 base, the J end by 6 bases, with 10 bases between. Written as DNA, the CDR3 is TGTGCCAGCAGTGAAGGGGAGGTGGTTCAGCCCCAGCATTTT. It is translated as CASSEGEVVQPQHF.

The rearrangement joins TRBV28 to TRBJ1-1, with 7 bases fitting TRBD1. The CDR3 has 15 residues. The V gene end was trimmed by 6 bases and the J gene end by 3 bases; junction bases not matched to a gene: 10. Germline CDR1 is MDHEN and CDR2 is SYDVKM. CDR3 residues: CASSEGGLLDTEAFF. CDR3 DNA: TGTGCCAGCAGCGAAGGGGGCCTTTTGGACACTGAAGCTTTCTTT.

J is TRBJ1-6 and V is TRBV6-1; TRBD1 is a possible D gene (6 bases). This CDR3 is 13 amino acids long. From germline, CDR1 is MNHNS and CDR2 SASEGT. V was clipped by 8 bases and J by 7 bases, with 12 bases between them. The CDR3 sequence is CASRRQENSPLHF. The CDR3, as DNA: TGTGCCAGCCGGAGACAGGAAAATTCACCCCTCCACTTT.

The DNA for the CDR3 is TGTGCCAGCAGCCAAGATCGAGGAAGCTCCTATAATTCACCCCTCCACTTT. Its translation is CASSQDRGSSYNSPLHF. The V call is TRBV3-1 (or the pseudogene TRBV3-2), the J call TRBJ1-6; no reliable D call. CDR3 size: 17 residues. The germline V gene has CDR1 LGHDT and CDR2 YNNKEL (reference sequence). V lost 0 bases, J lost 0 bases, and 9 bases lay in between.

The chain recombines TRBV7-6 with TRBJ1-3, with TRBD1 matching 9 bases. J lost 2 bases, V lost 1 base, and 3 bases had no gene match. The CDR3 length is 16 residues. Looked up from germline, CDR1 is SGHVS and CDR2 is FNYEAQ. The CDR3 nucleotides are TGTGCCAGCAGCTTAGGGGACAGGGTTACTGGAAACACCATATATTTT. Encoded protein: CASSLGDRVTGNTIYF.